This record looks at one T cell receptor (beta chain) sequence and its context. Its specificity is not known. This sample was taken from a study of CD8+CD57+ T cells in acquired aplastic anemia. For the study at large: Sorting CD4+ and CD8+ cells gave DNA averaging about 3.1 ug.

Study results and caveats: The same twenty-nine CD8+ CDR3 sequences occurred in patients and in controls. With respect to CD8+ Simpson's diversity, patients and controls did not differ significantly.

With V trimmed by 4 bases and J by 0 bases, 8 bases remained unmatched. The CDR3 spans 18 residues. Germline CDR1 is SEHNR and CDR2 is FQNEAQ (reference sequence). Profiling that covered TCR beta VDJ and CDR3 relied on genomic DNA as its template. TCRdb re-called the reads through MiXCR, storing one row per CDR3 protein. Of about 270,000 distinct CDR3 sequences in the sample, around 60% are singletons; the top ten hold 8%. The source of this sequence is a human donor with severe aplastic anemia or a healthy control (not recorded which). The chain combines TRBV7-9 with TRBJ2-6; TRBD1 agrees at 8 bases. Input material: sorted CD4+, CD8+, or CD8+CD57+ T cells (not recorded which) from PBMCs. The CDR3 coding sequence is TGTGCCAGCAGCTGGACGGGACAGGTGCACTCTGGGGCCAACGTCCTGACTTTC. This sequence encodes CASSWTGQVHSGANVLTF.